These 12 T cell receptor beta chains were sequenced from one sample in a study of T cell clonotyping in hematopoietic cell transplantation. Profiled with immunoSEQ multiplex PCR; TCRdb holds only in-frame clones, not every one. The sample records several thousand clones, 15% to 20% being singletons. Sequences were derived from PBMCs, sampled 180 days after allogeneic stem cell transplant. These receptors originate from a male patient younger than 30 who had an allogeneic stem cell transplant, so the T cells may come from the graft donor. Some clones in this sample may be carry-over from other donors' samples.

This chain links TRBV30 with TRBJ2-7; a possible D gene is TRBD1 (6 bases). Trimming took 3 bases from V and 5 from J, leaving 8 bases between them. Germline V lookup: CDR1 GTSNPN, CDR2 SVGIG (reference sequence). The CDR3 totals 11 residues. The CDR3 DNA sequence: TGTGCCTGGAGCAGGGGTCACGAGCAGTACTTC. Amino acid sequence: CAWSRGHEQYF.

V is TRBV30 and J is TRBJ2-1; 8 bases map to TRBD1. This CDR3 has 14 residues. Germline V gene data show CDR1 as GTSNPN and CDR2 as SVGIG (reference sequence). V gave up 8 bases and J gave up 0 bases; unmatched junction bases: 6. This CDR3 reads CAGMTGVSYNEQFF. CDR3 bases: TGTGCCGGGATGACAGGGGTCTCCTACAATGAGCAGTTCTTC.

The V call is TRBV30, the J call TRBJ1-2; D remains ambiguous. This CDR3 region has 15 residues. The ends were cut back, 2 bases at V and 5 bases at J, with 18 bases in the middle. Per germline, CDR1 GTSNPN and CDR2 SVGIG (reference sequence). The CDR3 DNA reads TGTGCCTGGAGTAGGCGCCGTACGGCGAGGTATGGCTACACCTTC. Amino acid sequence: CAWSRRRTARYGYTF.

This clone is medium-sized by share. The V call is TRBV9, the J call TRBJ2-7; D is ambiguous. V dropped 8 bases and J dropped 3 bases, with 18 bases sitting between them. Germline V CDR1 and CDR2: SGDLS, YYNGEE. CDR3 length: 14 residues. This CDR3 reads CASRWARWHYEQYF. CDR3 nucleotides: TGTGCCAGTCGTTGGGCGCGGTGGCACTACGAGCAGTACTTC.

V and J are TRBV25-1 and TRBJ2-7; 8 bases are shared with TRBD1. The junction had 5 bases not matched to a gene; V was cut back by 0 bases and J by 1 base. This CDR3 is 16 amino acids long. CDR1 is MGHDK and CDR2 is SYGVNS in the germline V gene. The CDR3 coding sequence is TGTGCCAGCAGTGAATATGGTCAGGGGGCGTCCTACGAGCAGTACTTC. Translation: CASSEYGQGASYEQYF.

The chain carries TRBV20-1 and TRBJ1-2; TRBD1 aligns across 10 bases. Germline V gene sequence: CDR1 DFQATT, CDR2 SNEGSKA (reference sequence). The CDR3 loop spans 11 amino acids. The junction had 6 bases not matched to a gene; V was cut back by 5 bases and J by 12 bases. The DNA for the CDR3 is TGCAGTGCTCCCGGGACAGGGGTAAACACCTTC. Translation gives CSAPGTGVNTF.

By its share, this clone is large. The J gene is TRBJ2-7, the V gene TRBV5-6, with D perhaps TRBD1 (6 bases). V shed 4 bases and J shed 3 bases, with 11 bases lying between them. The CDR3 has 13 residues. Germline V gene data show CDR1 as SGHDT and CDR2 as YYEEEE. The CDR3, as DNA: TGTGCCAGCAGCGTGGACAGTCGCTACGAGCAGTACTTC. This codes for CASSVDSRYEQYF.

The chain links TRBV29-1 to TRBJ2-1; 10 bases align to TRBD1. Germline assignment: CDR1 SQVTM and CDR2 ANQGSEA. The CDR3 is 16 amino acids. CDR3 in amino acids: CSGQGESYRAYNEQFF. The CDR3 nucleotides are TGCAGTGGACAGGGGGAAAGCTACAGGGCCTACAATGAGCAGTTCTTC.

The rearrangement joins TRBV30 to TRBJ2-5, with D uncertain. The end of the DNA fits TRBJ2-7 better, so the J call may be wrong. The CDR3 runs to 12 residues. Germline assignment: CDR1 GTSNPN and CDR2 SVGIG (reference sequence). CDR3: CAWSVVALEQYF. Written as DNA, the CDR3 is TGTGCCTGGAGTGTTGTGGCGCTCGAGCAGTACTTC.

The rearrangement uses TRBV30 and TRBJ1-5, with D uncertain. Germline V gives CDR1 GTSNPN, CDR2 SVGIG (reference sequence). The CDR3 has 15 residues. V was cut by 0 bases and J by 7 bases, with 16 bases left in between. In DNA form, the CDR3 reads TGTGCCTGGAGTGTTAATTTCGTAGGTCTGCAGCCCCAGCATTTT. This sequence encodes CAWSVNFVGLQPQHF.

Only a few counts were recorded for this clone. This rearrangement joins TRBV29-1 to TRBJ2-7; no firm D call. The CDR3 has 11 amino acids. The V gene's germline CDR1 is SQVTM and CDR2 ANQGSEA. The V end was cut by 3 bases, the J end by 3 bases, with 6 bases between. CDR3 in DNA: TGCAGCGTTGAGGGAAGCTACGAGCAGTACTTC. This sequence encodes CSVEGSYEQYF.

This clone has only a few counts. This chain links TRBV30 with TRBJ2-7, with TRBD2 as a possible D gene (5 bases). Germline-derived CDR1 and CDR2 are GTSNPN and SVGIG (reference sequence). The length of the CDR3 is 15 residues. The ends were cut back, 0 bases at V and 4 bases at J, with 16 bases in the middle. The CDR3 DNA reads TGTGCCTGGAGTGTAAGCCCCGAGGGCCGGTACGAGCAGTACTTC. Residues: CAWSVSPEGRYEQYF.